This entry is about one T cell receptor beta chain. Its antigen remains unidentified. cDNA libraries for TCR beta contained unique molecular identifiers. Via MiXCR, TCRdb re-called the PCR reads, giving one row per CDR3 protein. The sample carries 820,000 or so distinct CDR3 sequences, approximately 53% recorded once. These data belong to a study of post-analysis software for immune sequencing data. Study background: Relapsing-remitting, secondary progressive and progressive-relapsing forms made up the multiple sclerosis disease courses.

Findings of the study overall: Patients with multiple sclerosis recorded significantly lower normalized Chao1 diversity than controls, the study found. Those samples that were prepared in the same batch co-clustered strongly by F measure. TRBV5-6, TRBV5-1 and TRBV20-1 were among roughly 5 TRBV segments more frequent in patients than controls.

In germline, CDR1 is MNHEY, CDR2 SVGAGI. V gave up 2 bases and J gave up 4 bases; unmatched junction bases: 8. This CDR3 is built from 17 residues. V gene TRBV6-5 combines with J gene TRBJ2-3; 11 bases match TRBD2. The receptor was derived from a girl between 5 and 17 years old with multiple sclerosis. Sample: blood. CDR3: CASSYGSTSGAADTQYF. CDR3 nucleotides: TGTGCCAGCAGTTACGGGTCGACTAGCGGGGCCGCAGATACGCAGTATTTT.